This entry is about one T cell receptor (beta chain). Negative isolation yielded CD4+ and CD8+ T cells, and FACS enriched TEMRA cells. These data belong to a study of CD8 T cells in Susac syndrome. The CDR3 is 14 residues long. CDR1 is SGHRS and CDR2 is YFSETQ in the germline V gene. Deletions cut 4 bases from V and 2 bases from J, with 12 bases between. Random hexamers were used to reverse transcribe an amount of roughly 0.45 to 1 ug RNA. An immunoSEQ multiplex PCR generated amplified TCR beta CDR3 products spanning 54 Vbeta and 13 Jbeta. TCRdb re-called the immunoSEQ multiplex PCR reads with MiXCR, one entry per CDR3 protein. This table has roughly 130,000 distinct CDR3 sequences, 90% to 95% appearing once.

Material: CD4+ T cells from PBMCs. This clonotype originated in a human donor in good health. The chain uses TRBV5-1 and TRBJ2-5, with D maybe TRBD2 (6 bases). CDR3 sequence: CASSTPGGQETQYF. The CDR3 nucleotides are TGCGCCAGCAGCACACCCGGGGGACAAGAGACCCAGTACTTC.